This note documents a single T cell receptor (beta chain) sequence. The antigen remains unidentified. The entry originates in a study of graft-versus-host responses after intestinal transplantation. Turning to the study itself: Among the recipients, all got anti-thymocyte globulin induction and then tacrolimus and steroids for about 3 years.

The CDR3 has 14 amino acids. Unmatched junction bases numbered 5, after V lost 6 bases and J lost 0 bases. Germline loops: CDR1 MGHDK, CDR2 SYGVNS. Profiled with immunoSEQ multiplex PCR; TCRdb holds only in-frame clones, not every one. The sample lists about 91,000 clones, less than 95% occurring once. General study points: Patients with graft-donor T cell macrochimerism had high graft-versus-host to host-versus-graft clonal ratios in allografts. Recipient marrow held GvH clones, some first seen in ileum or blood.

Sequenced material: unstimulated CD4+ T cells sorted from spleen or lymph node cells, taken before transplant. The sequence derives from a human donor who was the organ donor for an intestinal transplant. The V and J genes are TRBV25-1 and TRBJ2-7; 7 nucleotides match TRBD1. The CDR3 protein is CASRQTGNSYEQYF. DNA for the CDR3: TGTGCCAGCAGACAGACAGGGAACTCCTACGAGCAGTACTTC.